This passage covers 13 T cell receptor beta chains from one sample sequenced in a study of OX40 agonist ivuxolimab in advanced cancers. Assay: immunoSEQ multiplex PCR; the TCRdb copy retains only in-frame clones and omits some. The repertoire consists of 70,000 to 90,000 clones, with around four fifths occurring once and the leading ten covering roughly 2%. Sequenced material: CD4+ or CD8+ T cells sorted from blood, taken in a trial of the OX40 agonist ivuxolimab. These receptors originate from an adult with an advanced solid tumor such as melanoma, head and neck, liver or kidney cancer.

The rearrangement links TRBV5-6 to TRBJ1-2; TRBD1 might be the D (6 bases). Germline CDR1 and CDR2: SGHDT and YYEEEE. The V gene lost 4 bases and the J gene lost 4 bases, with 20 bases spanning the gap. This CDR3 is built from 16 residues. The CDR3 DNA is TGTGCCAGCAGCCTACAAGAAGACAGGTGGATCTATGGCTACACCTTC. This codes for CASSLQEDRWIYGYTF.

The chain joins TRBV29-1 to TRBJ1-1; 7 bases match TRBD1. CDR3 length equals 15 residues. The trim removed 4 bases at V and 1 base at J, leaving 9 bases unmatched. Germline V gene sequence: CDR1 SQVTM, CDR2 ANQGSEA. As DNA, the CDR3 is TGCAGCGTTGTTGGGGACAGAGTTTCGAACACTGAAGCTTTCTTT. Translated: CSVVGDRVSNTEAFF.

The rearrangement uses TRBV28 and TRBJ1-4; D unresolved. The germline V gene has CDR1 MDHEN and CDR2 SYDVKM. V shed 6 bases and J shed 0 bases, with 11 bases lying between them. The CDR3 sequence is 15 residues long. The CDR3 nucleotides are TGTGCCAGCAGGACCCTAGTTGCAACTAATGAAAAACTGTTTTTT. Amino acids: CASRTLVATNEKLFF.

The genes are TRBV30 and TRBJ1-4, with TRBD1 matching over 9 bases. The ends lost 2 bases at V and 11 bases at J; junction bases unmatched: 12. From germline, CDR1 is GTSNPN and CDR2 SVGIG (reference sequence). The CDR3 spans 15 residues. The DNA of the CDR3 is TGTGCCTGGAGTAGGGCGACAGGGGGGGTGACGAAACTGTTTTTT. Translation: CAWSRATGGVTKLFF.

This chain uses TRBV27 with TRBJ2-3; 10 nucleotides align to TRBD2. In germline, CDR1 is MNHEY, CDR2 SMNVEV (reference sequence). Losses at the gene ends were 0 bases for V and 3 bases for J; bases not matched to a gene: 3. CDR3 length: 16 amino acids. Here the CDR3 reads CASSLSLAGGTDTQYF. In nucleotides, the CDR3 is TGTGCCAGCAGTTTATCTTTAGCGGGGGGAACAGATACGCAGTATTTT.

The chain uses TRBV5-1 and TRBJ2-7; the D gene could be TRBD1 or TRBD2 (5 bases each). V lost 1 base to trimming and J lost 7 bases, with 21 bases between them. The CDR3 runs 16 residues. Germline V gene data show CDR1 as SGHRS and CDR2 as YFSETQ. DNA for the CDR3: TGCGCCAGCAGCTTGATCGGGGCATTGGGCTTAGGAGAGCAGTACTTC. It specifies CASSLIGALGLGEQYF.

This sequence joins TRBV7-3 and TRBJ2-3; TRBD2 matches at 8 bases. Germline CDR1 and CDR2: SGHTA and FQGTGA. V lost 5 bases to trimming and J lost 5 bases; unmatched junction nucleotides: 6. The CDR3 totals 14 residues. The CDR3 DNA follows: TGTGCCAGCAGCGCCCGGACTAGCCGAGATACGCAGTATTTT. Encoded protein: CASSARTSRDTQYF.

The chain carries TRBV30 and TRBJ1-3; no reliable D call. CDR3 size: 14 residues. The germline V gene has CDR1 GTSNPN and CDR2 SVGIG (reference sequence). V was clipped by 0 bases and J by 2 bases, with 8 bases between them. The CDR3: CAWSVRVAGNTIYF. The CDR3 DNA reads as TGTGCCTGGAGTGTAAGGGTCGCTGGAAACACCATATATTTT.

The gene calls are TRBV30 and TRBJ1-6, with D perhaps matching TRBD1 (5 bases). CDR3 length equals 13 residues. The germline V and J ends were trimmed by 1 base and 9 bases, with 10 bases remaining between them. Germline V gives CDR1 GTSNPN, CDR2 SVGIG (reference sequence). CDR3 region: CAWSGQGVSPLHF. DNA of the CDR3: TGTGCCTGGAGTGGGCAGGGAGTTTCACCCCTCCACTTT.

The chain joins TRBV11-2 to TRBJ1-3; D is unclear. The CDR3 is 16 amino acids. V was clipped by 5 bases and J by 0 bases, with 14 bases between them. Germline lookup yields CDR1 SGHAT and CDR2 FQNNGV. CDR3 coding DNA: TGTGCCAGCAGCAACTGGGGTCAGAGCTCTGGAAACACCATATATTTT. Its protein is CASSNWGQSSGNTIYF.

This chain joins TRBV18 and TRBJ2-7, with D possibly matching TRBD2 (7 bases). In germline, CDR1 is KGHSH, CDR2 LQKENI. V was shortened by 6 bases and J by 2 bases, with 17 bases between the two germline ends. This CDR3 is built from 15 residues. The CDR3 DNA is TGTGCCAGCTCTATCGAAGGGGGGGAGACCTACGAGCAGTACTTC. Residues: CASSIEGGETYEQYF.

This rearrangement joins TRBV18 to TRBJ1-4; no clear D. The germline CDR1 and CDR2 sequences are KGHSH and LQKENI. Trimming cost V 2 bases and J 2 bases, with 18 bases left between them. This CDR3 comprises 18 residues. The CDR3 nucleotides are TGTGCCAGCTCACCAATTTTTCACACCGACGGGACTAATGAAAAACTGTTTTTT. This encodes CASSPIFHTDGTNEKLFF.

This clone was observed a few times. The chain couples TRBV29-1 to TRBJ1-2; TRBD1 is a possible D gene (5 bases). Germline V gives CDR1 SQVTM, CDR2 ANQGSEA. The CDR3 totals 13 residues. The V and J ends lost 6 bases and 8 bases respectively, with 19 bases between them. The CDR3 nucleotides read TGCAGCGTCGCACGGGGCGGCGAGAGCGGCTACACCTTC. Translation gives CSVARGGESGYTF.